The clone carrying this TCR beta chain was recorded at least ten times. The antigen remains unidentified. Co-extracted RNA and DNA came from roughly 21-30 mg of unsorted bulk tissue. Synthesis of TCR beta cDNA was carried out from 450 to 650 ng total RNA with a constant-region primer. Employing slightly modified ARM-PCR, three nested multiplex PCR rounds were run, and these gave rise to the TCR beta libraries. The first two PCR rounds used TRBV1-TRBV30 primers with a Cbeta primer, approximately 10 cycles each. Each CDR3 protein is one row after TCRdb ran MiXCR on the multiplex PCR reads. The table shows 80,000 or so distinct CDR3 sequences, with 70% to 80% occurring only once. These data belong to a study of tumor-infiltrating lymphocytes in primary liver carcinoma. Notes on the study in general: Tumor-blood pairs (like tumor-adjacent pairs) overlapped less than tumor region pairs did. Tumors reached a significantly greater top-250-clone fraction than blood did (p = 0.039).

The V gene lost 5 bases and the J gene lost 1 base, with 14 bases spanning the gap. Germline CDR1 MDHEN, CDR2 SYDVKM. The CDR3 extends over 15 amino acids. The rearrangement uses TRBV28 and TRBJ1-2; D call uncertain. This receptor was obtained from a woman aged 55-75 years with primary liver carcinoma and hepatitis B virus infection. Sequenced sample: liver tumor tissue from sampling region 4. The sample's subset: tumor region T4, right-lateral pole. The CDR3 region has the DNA TGTGCCAGCAGTGGATCGGACGGAGGTAACTATGGCTACACCTTC. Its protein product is CASSGSDGGNYGYTF.